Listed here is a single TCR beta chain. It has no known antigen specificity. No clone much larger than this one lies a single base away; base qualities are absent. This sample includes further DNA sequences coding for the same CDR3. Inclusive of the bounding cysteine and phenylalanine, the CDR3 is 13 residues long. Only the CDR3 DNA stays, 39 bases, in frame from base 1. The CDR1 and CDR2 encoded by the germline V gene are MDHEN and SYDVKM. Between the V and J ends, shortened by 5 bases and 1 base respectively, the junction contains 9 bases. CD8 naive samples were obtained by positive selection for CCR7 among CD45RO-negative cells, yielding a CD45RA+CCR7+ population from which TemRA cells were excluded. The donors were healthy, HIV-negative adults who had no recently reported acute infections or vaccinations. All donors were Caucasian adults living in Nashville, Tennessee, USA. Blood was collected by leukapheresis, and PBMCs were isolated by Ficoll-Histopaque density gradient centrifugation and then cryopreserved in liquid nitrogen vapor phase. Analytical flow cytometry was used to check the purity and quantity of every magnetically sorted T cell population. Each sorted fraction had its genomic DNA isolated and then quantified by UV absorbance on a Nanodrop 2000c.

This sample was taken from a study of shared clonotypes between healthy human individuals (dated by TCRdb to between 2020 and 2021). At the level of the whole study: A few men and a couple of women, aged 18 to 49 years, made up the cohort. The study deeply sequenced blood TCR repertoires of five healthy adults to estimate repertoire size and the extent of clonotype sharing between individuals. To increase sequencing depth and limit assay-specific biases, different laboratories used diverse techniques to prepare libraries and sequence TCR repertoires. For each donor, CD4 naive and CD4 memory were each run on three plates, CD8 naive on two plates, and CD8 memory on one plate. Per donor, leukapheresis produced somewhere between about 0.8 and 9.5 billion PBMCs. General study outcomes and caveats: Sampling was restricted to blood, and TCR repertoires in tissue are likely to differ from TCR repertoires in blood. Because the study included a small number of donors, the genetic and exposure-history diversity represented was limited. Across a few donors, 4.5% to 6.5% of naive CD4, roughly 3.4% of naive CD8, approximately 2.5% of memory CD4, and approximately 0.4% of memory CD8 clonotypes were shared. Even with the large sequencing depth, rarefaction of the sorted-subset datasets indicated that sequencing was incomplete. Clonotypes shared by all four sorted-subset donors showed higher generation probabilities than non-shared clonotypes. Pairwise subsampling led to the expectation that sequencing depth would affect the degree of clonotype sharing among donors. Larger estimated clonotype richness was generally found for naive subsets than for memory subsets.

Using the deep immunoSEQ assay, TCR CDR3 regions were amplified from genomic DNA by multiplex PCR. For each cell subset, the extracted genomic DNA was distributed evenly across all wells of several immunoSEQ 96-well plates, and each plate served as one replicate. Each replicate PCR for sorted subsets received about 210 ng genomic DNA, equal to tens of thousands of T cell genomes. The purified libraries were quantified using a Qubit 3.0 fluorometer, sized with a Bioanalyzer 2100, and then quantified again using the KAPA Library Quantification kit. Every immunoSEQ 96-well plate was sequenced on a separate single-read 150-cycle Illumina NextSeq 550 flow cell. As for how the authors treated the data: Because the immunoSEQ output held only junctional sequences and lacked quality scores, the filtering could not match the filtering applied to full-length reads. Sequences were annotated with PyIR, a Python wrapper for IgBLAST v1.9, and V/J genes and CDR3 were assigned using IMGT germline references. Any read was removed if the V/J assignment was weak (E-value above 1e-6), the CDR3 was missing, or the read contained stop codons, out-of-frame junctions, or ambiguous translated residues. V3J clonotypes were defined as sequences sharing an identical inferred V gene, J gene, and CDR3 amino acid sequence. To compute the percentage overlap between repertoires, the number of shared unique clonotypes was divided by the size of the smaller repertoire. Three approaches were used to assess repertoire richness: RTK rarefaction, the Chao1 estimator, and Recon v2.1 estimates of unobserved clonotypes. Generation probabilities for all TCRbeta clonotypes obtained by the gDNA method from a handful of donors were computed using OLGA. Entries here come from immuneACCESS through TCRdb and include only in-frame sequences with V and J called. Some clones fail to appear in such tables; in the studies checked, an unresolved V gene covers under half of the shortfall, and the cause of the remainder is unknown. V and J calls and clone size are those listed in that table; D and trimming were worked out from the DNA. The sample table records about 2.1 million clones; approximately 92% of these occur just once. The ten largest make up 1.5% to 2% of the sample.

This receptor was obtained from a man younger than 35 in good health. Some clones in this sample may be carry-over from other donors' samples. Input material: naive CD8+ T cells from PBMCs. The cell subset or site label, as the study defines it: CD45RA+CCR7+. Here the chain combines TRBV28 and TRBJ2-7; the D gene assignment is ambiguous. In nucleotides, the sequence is TGTGCCAGCAGTCTCCTTGCATCCTACGAGCAGTACTTC. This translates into CASSLLASYEQYF.